The 30 T cell receptor beta chains below were found in one sample sequenced in a study of cytomegalovirus exposure and HLA in healthy donors. The PCR employed 60 Vbeta primers together with 13 Jbeta primers. Clones were read by immunoSEQ multiplex PCR, and TCRdb kept only the in-frame ones, dropping some. The data hold roughly 200,000 clones, with roughly 13% observed a single time. Sequenced input: PBMCs. The receptors originated from a man aged 50-60 years in good health and CMV-seropositive.

This clone has more than one count but fewer than ten. The CDR3 DNA reads TGTGCCACCTCCGAGAGTTCGAAAGATTATGGCTACACCTTC. Protein: CATSESSKDYGYTF. The chain has TRBV5-4 and TRBJ1-2; D gene uncertain. In germline, CDR1 is SGHNT, CDR2 YYREEE (reference sequence). V was clipped by 9 bases and J by 5 bases, with 20 bases between them. The CDR3 extends over 14 amino acids.

This clone turned up a few times. The chain recombines TRBV29-1 with TRBJ2-7, with D possibly being TRBD1 (6 bases). The V gene lost 4 bases and the J gene lost 1 base, with 8 bases spanning the gap. The CDR3 totals 12 residues. Per the germline V gene, CDR1 is SQVTM and CDR2 is ANQGSEA. CDR3 sequence: CSVVQGSYEQYF. The CDR3 DNA reads TGCAGCGTTGTTCAGGGGTCCTACGAGCAGTACTTC.

This clone was counted between two and nine times. V and J are TRBV7-3 and TRBJ2-5, with TRBD1 matching over 7 bases. The germline CDR1 and CDR2 sequences are SGHTA and FQGTGA. V was pared by 5 bases and J by 5 bases, with 8 bases of the junction left unmatched. The CDR3 totals 14 residues. CDR3 in DNA: TGTGCCAGCAGCCCCCGACAGGGATCGGAGACCCAGTACTTC. Amino acid sequence: CASSPRQGSETQYF.

V and J are TRBV5-4 and TRBJ1-4; TRBD1 agrees at 7 bases. The J segment lost 5 bases and the V segment lost 8 bases, leaving 21 bases of the junction unmatched. The CDR3 runs to 18 residues. The germline CDR1 and CDR2 sequences are SGHNT and YYREEE (reference sequence). The CDR3 spells CARNPGTADLVSNEKLFF. The DNA of the CDR3 is TGTGCCAGGAACCCGGGGACAGCTGACCTGGTGAGCAATGAAAAACTGTTTTTT.

This clone came up a few times. J is TRBJ2-5 and V is TRBV7-9, with D tentatively TRBD1 (6 bases). Trimming shortened V by 5 bases and J by 2 bases, and 15 bases separated the two germline ends. Germline V gene lookup returns CDR1 SEHNR and CDR2 FQNEAQ (reference sequence). The CDR3 extends over 15 amino acids. The CDR3 here is CASSPPGHRQETQYF. CDR3 sequence (DNA): TGTGCCAGCAGCCCGCCGGGACACCGTCAAGAGACCCAGTACTTC.

This sequence joins TRBV5-1 and TRBJ2-3; a weak D match, TRBD2 (6 bases). Trimming removed 4 bases from V and 6 bases from J, with 9 bases in between. The germline gives CDR1 SGHRS, CDR2 YFSETQ. This CDR3 has 12 amino acids. CDR3: CASSPEGDTQYF. The CDR3 bases are TGCGCCAGCAGCCCGGAGGGGGATACGCAGTATTTT.

CDR3 region: CAISEETSGLDTQYF. In DNA, the CDR3 is TGTGCCATCAGTGAGGAGACTAGCGGATTAGATACGCAGTATTTT. V and J are TRBV10-3 and TRBJ2-3; 9 positions agree with TRBD2. In germline, CDR1 is ENHRY, CDR2 SYGVKD. There are 15 residues in the CDR3. The J segment lost 5 bases and the V segment lost 2 bases, leaving 5 bases of the junction unmatched.

In nucleotides, the CDR3 is TGTGCCACCAGGGTCCCCGGGGGTTGGAATCAGCCCCAGCATTTT. Its protein is CATRVPGGWNQPQHF. The V call is TRBV19, the J call TRBJ1-5; tentatively, D is TRBD1 (5 bases). CDR1 and CDR2 from the germline V gene are LNHDA and SQIVND (reference sequence). V was cut by 10 bases and J by 4 bases, with 20 bases left in between. The CDR3 covers 15 residues.

This clone showed up just a few times. V gene TRBV29-1 combines with J gene TRBJ2-3; TRBD2 matches at 8 bases. After removal of 7 bases from V and 4 bases from J, the junction contained 16 bases not matched to a gene. The CDR3 has 16 amino acids. Germline values: CDR1 SQVTM, CDR2 ANQGSEA. For the CDR3, the DNA is TGCAGCGCGATGTCAGGGGCCAGCGGGGGCTCAGATACGCAGTATTTT. It is translated as CSAMSGASGGSDTQYF.

J is TRBJ2-7 and V is TRBV5-6; 8 positions agree with TRBD2. The CDR3 spans 14 residues. J gave up 2 bases and V 5 bases, and 6 bases lay outside the gene matches. In germline, CDR1 is SGHDT, CDR2 YYEEEE. This CDR3 is CASRASGLAYEQYF. As DNA, the CDR3 is TGTGCCAGCAGGGCCTCGGGACTAGCCTACGAGCAGTACTTC. The variable domain in full, completed from reference TRBV5-6 and TRBJ2-7, reads DAGVTQSPTHLIKTRGQQVTLRCSPKSGHDTVSWYQQALGQGPQFIFQYYEEEERQRGNFPDRFSGHQFPNYSSELNVNALLLGDSALYLCASRASGLAYEQYFGPGTRLTVT.

The chain couples TRBV5-8 to TRBJ2-7; 8 bases fit TRBD1. Germline CDR1 reads SGHTS; CDR2 reads YDEGEE. V shed 0 bases, J shed 3 bases, and the junction held 5 bases outside the gene matches. This CDR3 is 15 amino acids long. The CDR3, as DNA: TGTGCCAGCAGCTTGGGAGGGACAGGCCTCTACGAGCAGTACGTC. It yields the protein CASSLGGTGLYEQYV.

V and J are TRBV10-3 and TRBJ2-1, with D unresolved. The germline gives CDR1 ENHRY, CDR2 SYGVKD. V dropped 2 bases and J dropped 4 bases, with 6 bases sitting between them. The CDR3 extends over 13 amino acids. The CDR3 region has the DNA TGTGCCATCAGTGAGAGCCGGTACAATGAGCAGTTCTTC. This gives the protein CAISESRYNEQFF.

This clone occurred a few times. The V and J genes are TRBV10-3 and TRBJ2-1; 10 nucleotides line up with TRBD2. CDR3 length: 17 residues. Germline loops: CDR1 ENHRY, CDR2 SYGVKD. V shed 8 bases and J 4 bases; nucleotides not matched to a gene: 14. The DNA for the CDR3 is TGTGCCATCGGAAGCGGGGGGGCGTCGAGGGGATACAATGAGCAGTTCTTC. It is translated as CAIGSGGASRGYNEQFF.

This clone was seen a few times. The gene calls are TRBV18 and TRBJ1-2; a weak D match, TRBD1 (5 bases). CDR3 length: 15 residues. CDR1 and CDR2 (germline): KGHSH, LQKENI. V was clipped by 1 base and J by 4 bases, with 13 bases between them. This chain's CDR3 is CASSPLTPDSYGYTF. The CDR3 DNA reads as TGTGCCAGCTCACCACTTACTCCCGACAGCTATGGCTACACCTTC.

The rearrangement links TRBV6-6 to TRBJ1-2, with 7 bases aligning to TRBD1. The V segment lost 2 bases and the J segment 4 bases; nucleotides outside the gene matches: 7. The CDR3 length is 15 residues. Germline V lookup: CDR1 MNHNY, CDR2 SVGAGI (reference sequence). The CDR3 region is CASSYIQGLGYGYTF. CDR3 in DNA: TGTGCCAGCAGTTACATACAGGGGTTGGGCTATGGCTACACCTTC.

This chain connects TRBV6-1 to TRBJ2-3; 8 positions agree with TRBD2. Per germline, CDR1 MNHNS and CDR2 SASEGT. This CDR3 has 13 residues. With 5 bases clipped from V and 6 bases from J, the junction kept 4 bases outside the gene matches. CDR3 coding DNA: TGTGCCAGCAGTCGGACTAGCTGGGATACGCAGTATTTT. It codes for CASSRTSWDTQYF.

This chain connects TRBV10-3 to TRBJ2-5; D remains unclear. CDR3 length: 12 amino acids. Germline V gives CDR1 ENHRY, CDR2 SYGVKD. The germline V and J ends were trimmed by 1 base and 5 bases, with 5 bases remaining between them. CDR3 bases: TGTGCCATCAGTGAGTACGGGGAGACCCAGTACTTC. Residues: CAISEYGETQYF.

This clone was seen a single time. The V and J genes are TRBV7-2 and TRBJ2-1, with a weak D call TRBD2 (5 bases). CDR1 and CDR2 (germline): SGHTA, FQGNSA. The CDR3 runs to 14 residues. V was shortened by 3 bases and J by 8 bases, with 14 bases between the two germline ends. CDR3 DNA: TGTGCCAGCAGCTTTCCTTTAACTAGGGATGAGCAGTTCTTC. Residues: CASSFPLTRDEQFF.

The J gene is TRBJ1-2, the V gene TRBV10-2; tentative D call: TRBD1 (6 bases). The CDR3 length is 16 residues. Between the trimmed V and J ends, which lost 3 bases and 5 bases, there was a span of 19 bases. Per germline, CDR1 WSHSY and CDR2 SAAADI. Written as DNA, the CDR3 is TGCGCCAGCAGTGACTTCCTCCTCGGACAGAATTATGGCTACACCTTC. It specifies CASSDFLLGQNYGYTF.

The genes are TRBV5-1 and TRBJ2-7, with D possibly TRBD1 on 6 matching bases. CDR1 and CDR2 from the germline V gene are SGHRS and YFSETQ. Trimming stripped 2 bases from V and 3 bases from J, with 12 bases between. There are 14 residues in the CDR3. The CDR3 is CASSLGQRNYEQYF. CDR3 DNA sequence: TGCGCCAGCAGCTTAGGACAGAGAAACTACGAGCAGTACTTC.

V usage is TRBV18 and J usage is TRBJ2-1; 8 positions agree with TRBD2. The germline gives CDR1 KGHSH, CDR2 LQKENI. This CDR3 has 15 residues. Germline trimming cut 6 bases from V and 10 bases from J; bases unmatched to any gene: 14. CDR3 sequence (DNA): TGTGCCAGCTCGATCGCTGGAGGACTAGCAGGGGAGCAGTTCTTC. This encodes CASSIAGGLAGEQFF.

This clone has only a few counts. The J gene is TRBJ2-3, the V gene TRBV7-9, with 9 bases fitting TRBD2. The CDR3 length is 15 residues. Trimming cost V 5 bases and J 2 bases; bases outside gene matches: 5. The V gene's germline CDR1 is SEHNR and CDR2 FQNEAQ (reference sequence). This CDR3 is CASSTTSGHTDTQYF. The CDR3 nucleotides read TGTGCCAGCAGCACGACTAGCGGCCACACAGATACGCAGTATTTT.

This clone has just a few counts. The chain links TRBV2 to TRBJ2-5; 9 positions match TRBD2. The CDR3 extends over 16 amino acids. V was clipped by 6 bases and J by 7 bases; unmatched bases: 15. CDR1 SNHLY and CDR2 FYNNEI come from the germline V gene. CDR3 residues: CASRAEGVAGEGTQYF. The CDR3 DNA follows: TGTGCCAGCAGGGCGGAGGGAGTAGCGGGGGAGGGGACCCAGTACTTC. Combining the CDR3 with reference TRBV2 and TRBJ2-5 gives the whole variable domain EPEVTQTPSHQVTQMGQEVILRCVPISNHLYFYWYRQILGQKVEFLVSFYNNEISEKSEIFDDQFSVERPDGSNFTLKIRSTKLEDSAMYFCASRAEGVAGEGTQYFGPGTRLLVL.

This clone was observed a handful of times. The J gene is TRBJ1-6, the V gene TRBV18; a possible D gene is TRBD1 (5 bases). This CDR3 contains 15 residues. With 6 bases removed from V and 7 bases from J, the gap between germline ends came to 16 bases. Germline CDR1 and CDR2: KGHSH and LQKENI. CDR3 nucleotide sequence: TGTGCCAGCTCCCCAGCCGGGGGGTTGAATTCACCCCTCCACTTT. It is translated as CASSPAGGLNSPLHF.

This clone was observed a few times. The chain has TRBV19 and TRBJ1-1; TRBD1 might be the D (6 bases). V lost 7 bases and J lost 4, with 16 bases in between. CDR1 and CDR2 from the germline V gene are LNHDA and SQIVND (reference sequence). This CDR3 is built from 14 residues. The CDR3 spells CASTTRGAGTEAFF. The CDR3, as DNA: TGTGCCAGTACCACCCGGGGGGCAGGCACTGAAGCTTTCTTT. The variable domain in full, completed from reference TRBV19 and TRBJ1-1, reads DGGITQSPKYLFRKEGQNVTLSCEQNLNHDAMYWYRQDPGQGLRLIYYSQIVNDFQKGDIAEGYSVSREKKESFPLTVTSAQKNPTAFYLCASTTRGAGTEAFFGQGTRLTVV.

This clone was counted between two and nine times. The chain employs TRBV9 and TRBJ2-1; 7 bases are shared with TRBD1. The CDR3 contains 15 residues. Germline V lookup: CDR1 SGDLS, CDR2 YYNGEE. With V trimmed by 0 bases and J by 8 bases, 8 bases remained unmatched. CDR3 nucleotides: TGTGCCAGCAGCGTAGAACAGGGGTTCAAAGATGAGCAGTTCTTC. This encodes CASSVEQGFKDEQFF.

J is TRBJ2-1 and V is TRBV5-8, with a possible D match to TRBD2 (7 bases). The ends were cut back, 4 bases at V and 2 bases at J, with 16 bases in the middle. CDR3 length: 16 residues. Germline lookup yields CDR1 SGHTS and CDR2 YDEGEE. CDR3 in DNA: TGTGCCAGCAGCCCTGGGCGGGGGCCGGCCTACAATGAGCAGTTCTTC. It translates to CASSPGRGPAYNEQFF.

This clone was seen a few times. The rearrangement uses TRBV7-9 and TRBJ2-5, with a tentative D call TRBD1 (6 bases). Germline V gene sequence: CDR1 SEHNR, CDR2 FQNEAQ (reference sequence). The CDR3 extends over 15 amino acids. V shed 4 bases and J shed 5 bases, with 17 bases lying between them. The DNA for the CDR3 is TGTGCCAGCAGCTCCTTGAACGGCCAGGGGGAGACCCAGTACTTC. Its protein is CASSSLNGQGETQYF.

This clone was counted a few times. V gene TRBV19 combines with J gene TRBJ1-1; tentatively, D is TRBD1 (6 bases). The CDR3 has 14 amino acids. V was clipped by 3 bases and J by 5 bases, with 13 bases between them. The germline V gene has CDR1 LNHDA and CDR2 SQIVND (reference sequence). DNA of the CDR3: TGTGCCAGTAGTATTAGAGGGGGAACAACTGAAGCTTTCTTT. This sequence encodes CASSIRGGTTEAFF.

The chain carries TRBV18 and TRBJ1-6; D remains unclear. Trimming cost V 2 bases and J 7 bases, with 12 bases left between them. In germline, CDR1 is KGHSH, CDR2 LQKENI. This CDR3 has 15 amino acids. This CDR3 is CASSPGKRGNSPLHF. DNA of the CDR3: TGTGCCAGCTCACCAGGAAAACGGGGAAATTCACCCCTCCACTTT.